What follows are 5 T cell receptor beta chains derived from one specimen sequenced in a study of breast tumors, draining lymph nodes, adjacent tissues listed by TCRdb under 2016. Libraries were built with multiplex PCR. Sequenced on an Illumina HiSeq 2000. TCRdb reprocessing: public reads trimmed at Q25 with fastp, clones called with MiXCR, in-frame beta chains kept. Duplicate CDR3 protein sequences are folded into a single record with the most common DNA and genes. This sample comprises 200,000 to 300,000 distinct CDR3 sequences, around 30% of them detected only once. The ten top clones hold roughly 1.1% of the sample. The axillary draining lymph nodes of breast cancer patients were the source of the lymph node samples. Sequencing used axillary lymph node tissue. These receptors all stem from a female donor with breast cancer. Some clones in this sample may be carry-over from other donors' samples.

This clonotype was counted many times. V usage is TRBV10-2 and J usage is TRBJ2-2; D gene uncertain. This CDR3 comprises 13 residues. The germline V gene encodes CDR1 WSHSY and CDR2 SAAADI. Trimming stripped 7 bases from V and 6 bases from J, with 12 bases between. The CDR3 is CASTLVGPGELFF. CDR3 coding DNA: TGCGCCAGCACCCTAGTGGGTCCCGGGGAGCTGTTTTTT.

This clonotype was seen repeatedly, ten times or more. V gene TRBV6-5 combines with J gene TRBJ2-5; possibly TRBD2 for D (7 bases). Germline V gene sequence: CDR1 MNHEY, CDR2 SVGAGI. The CDR3 extends over 14 amino acids. V lost 7 bases to trimming and J lost 5 bases, with 17 bases between them. The CDR3 region is CASTLGGGSETQYF. The CDR3 DNA reads as TGTGCCAGCACGCTTGGGGGGGGCTCGGAGACCCAGTACTTC.

V and J are TRBV12-3 or TRBV12-4 and TRBJ2-4; 9 bases match TRBD1. V lost 4 bases and J lost 2; bases outside the gene matches: 9. This CDR3 region has 17 residues. CDR3 sequence reads: CASSSGDRVGTKNIQYF. The CDR3 nucleotides read TGTGCCAGCAGTTCCGGGGACAGGGTGGGAACCAAAAACATTCAGTACTTC.

This chain connects TRBV7-9 to TRBJ1-5; the match to TRBD1 covers 7 bases. Trimming took 5 bases from V and 11 from J; bases not matched to a gene: 15. Germline V gene lookup returns CDR1 SEHNR and CDR2 FQNEAQ (reference sequence). The CDR3 has 15 residues. This chain's CDR3 is CASSQGGTAQETQHF. CDR3 coding DNA: TGTGCCAGCAGCCAGGGGGGGACAGCGCAAGAGACCCAGCATTTT. Full variable domain (outside the CDR3, taken from reference TRBV7-9 and TRBJ1-5): DTGVSQNPRHKITKRGQNVTFRCDPISEHNRLYWYRQTLGQGPEFLTYFQNEAQLEKSRLLSDRFSAERPKGSFSTLEIQRTEQGDSAMYLCASSQGGTAQETQHFGDGTRLSIL.

The V and J genes are TRBV27 and TRBJ2-7; the D is unclear. This CDR3 region has 15 residues. V dropped 0 bases and J dropped 3 bases, with 12 bases sitting between them. The germline gives CDR1 MNHEY, CDR2 SMNVEV (reference sequence). The CDR3 DNA reads TGTGCCAGCAGTTTATCTGGGTTAAGGGACTACGAGCAGTACTTC. Translated, it gives CASSLSGLRDYEQYF.